One sample yielded the 26 T cell receptor beta chains listed below, sequenced in a study of T cell responses to AZD1222 COVID-19 vaccine. Sequencing used immunoSEQ multiplex PCR; TCRdb keeps in-frame clones, though not all of them. The table has roughly 70,000 clones, roughly 87% seen once; the top ten hold around 16%. Source: peripheral blood, taken on day 0 of AZD1222 vaccination. The receptors here all came from an adult in good health.

CDR3 protein: CAHQGAHNEQFF. In DNA, the CDR3 is TGTGCCCACCAGGGGGCCCACAATGAGCAGTTCTTC. The chain is built from TRBV25-1 and TRBJ2-1; 8 nucleotides align to TRBD1. Germline V gene sequence: CDR1 MGHDK, CDR2 SYGVNS. The CDR3 runs to 12 residues. Trimming removed 11 bases from V and 5 bases from J; junction bases left unmatched: 5.

The V call is TRBV28, the J call TRBJ1-1; D perhaps matches TRBD1 (6 bases). The CDR3 runs to 17 residues. V shed 2 bases and J shed 0 bases, with 16 bases lying between them. Germline lookup yields CDR1 MDHEN and CDR2 SYDVKM. This chain's CDR3 is CASSLKGDWGLNTEAFF. CDR3 coding DNA: TGTGCCAGCAGTTTAAAAGGCGATTGGGGGCTGAACACTGAAGCTTTCTTT.

This rearrangement joins TRBV5-4 to TRBJ2-1; D remains ambiguous. The CDR3 consists of 14 residues. The germline V gene has CDR1 SGHNT and CDR2 YYREEE (reference sequence). V lost 2 bases to trimming and J lost 10 bases, with 16 bases between them. This chain's CDR3 is CASSLLDRALEQFF. The CDR3 DNA reads as TGTGCCAGCAGCTTACTGGATAGGGCTTTAGAGCAGTTCTTC.

The chain uses TRBV7-9 and TRBJ1-1; D is unresolved. V lost 5 bases and J lost 2, with 9 bases in between. Germline assignment: CDR1 SEHNR and CDR2 FQNEAQ (reference sequence). The CDR3 contains 13 residues. The CDR3 nucleotides read TGTGCCAGCAGCGCTGCCATCAACACTGAAGCTTTCTTT. As protein: CASSAAINTEAFF.

V gene TRBV19 combines with J gene TRBJ2-1; D perhaps matches TRBD2 (5 bases). Between the trimmed V and J ends, which lost 5 bases and 8 bases, there was a span of 10 bases. The CDR3 consists of 12 residues. Germline CDR1 and CDR2: LNHDA and SQIVND (reference sequence). For the CDR3, the DNA is TGTGCCAGTAGTGAGGGCGGCCATGAGCAGTTCTTC. Amino acid sequence: CASSEGGHEQFF.

The chain recombines TRBV19 with TRBJ1-2; D might be TRBD1 (6 bases). The V gene lost 2 bases and the J gene lost 3 bases, with 13 bases spanning the gap. This CDR3 is 15 amino acids long. CDR1 is LNHDA and CDR2 is SQIVND in the germline V gene (reference sequence). CDR3 residues: CASSITGTRDYGYTF. The CDR3 DNA reads as TGTGCCAGTAGTATAACAGGGACTCGGGACTATGGCTACACCTTC.

This chain joins TRBV5-6 and TRBJ1-2; unclear D gene. CDR1 and CDR2 from the germline V gene are SGHDT and YYEEEE. The CDR3 is 13 residues long. Trimming removed 1 base from V and 1 base from J, with 5 bases in between. The CDR3 spells CASSLSDNYGYTF. The CDR3 region has the DNA TGTGCCAGCAGCTTGAGCGATAACTATGGCTACACCTTC.

V usage is TRBV19 and J usage is TRBJ2-3; 7 bases line up with TRBD2. Germline trimming cut 5 bases from V and 8 bases from J; bases unmatched to any gene: 7. Germline lookup yields CDR1 LNHDA and CDR2 SQIVND (reference sequence). The length of the CDR3 is 13 residues. CDR3 in amino acids: CASSGGELGTQYF. The CDR3 DNA reads TGTGCCAGTAGTGGGGGGGAGTTGGGTACGCAGTATTTT.

V and J are TRBV19 and TRBJ2-7, with a tentative D call TRBD2 (6 bases). V lost 5 bases to trimming and J lost 0 bases, with 20 bases between them. The CDR3 runs to 17 residues. Germline CDR1 and CDR2: LNHDA and SQIVND (reference sequence). DNA of the CDR3: TGTGCCAGTAGTCCTCTGGGTAGGAGGGGTAGCTCCTACGAGCAGTACTTC. Translating gives CASSPLGRRGSSYEQYF.

The CDR3 nucleotides are TGTGCCAGCAGTGAAGGGGGGCCGTGGGGTGAAAAACTGTTTTTT. Translating gives CASSEGGPWGEKLFF. The chain is built from TRBV6-1 and TRBJ1-4; D possibly corresponds to TRBD1 (6 bases). The CDR3 is 15 amino acids. V shed 1 base and J shed 7 bases, with 13 bases lying between them. The germline CDR1 and CDR2 sequences are MNHNS and SASEGT.

The chain combines TRBV7-6 with TRBJ2-1, with TRBD2 identical over 7 bases. J gave up 7 bases and V 2 bases, and 11 bases lay outside the gene matches. Germline V gene data show CDR1 as SGHVS and CDR2 as FNYEAQ. The CDR3 runs 16 residues. Written as DNA, the CDR3 is TGTGCCAGCAGCTTAACCCGGGACTACCCTCGGAATGAGCAGTTCTTC. Its translation is CASSLTRDYPRNEQFF.

This clone was observed a handful of times. CDR3 residues: CASSSLFLRDNAIDIQYF. As DNA, the CDR3 is TGCGCCAGCAGCTCTTTGTTCCTAAGGGACAATGCTATAGACATTCAGTACTTC. The chain links TRBV4-1 to TRBJ2-4; D may be TRBD1 (6 bases). Trimming removed 5 bases from V and 8 bases from J, with 28 bases in between. Germline V gene data show CDR1 as MGHRA and CDR2 as YSYEKL. The CDR3 consists of 18 residues.

This clone appeared a few times. The rearrangement joins TRBV18 to TRBJ2-7; tentatively, D is TRBD2 (5 bases). V dropped 0 bases and J dropped 6 bases, with 12 bases sitting between them. This CDR3 comprises 14 residues. Looked up from germline, CDR1 is KGHSH and CDR2 is LQKENI. CDR3 DNA sequence: TGTGCCAGCTCACCACCGAGGGTGGGAAGCGAGCAGTACTTC. Residues: CASSPPRVGSEQYF. Together with reference TRBV18 and TRBJ2-7, the CDR3 gives the full variable domain: NAGVMQNPRHLVRRRGQEARLRCSPMKGHSHVYWYRQLPEEGLKFMVYLQKENIIDESGMPKERFSAEFPKEGPSILRIQQVVRGDSAAYFCASSPPRVGSEQYFGPGTRLTVT.

The chain combines TRBV5-4 with TRBJ2-2; 10 bases line up with TRBD1. The CDR3 has 17 amino acids. Per germline, CDR1 SGHNT and CDR2 YYREEE (reference sequence). V shed 4 bases, J shed 3 bases, and the junction held 9 bases outside the gene matches. CDR3 DNA sequence: TGTGCCAGCAGCCCCTTTTGGGACAGGGGAGACACCGGGGAGCTGTTTTTT. Residues: CASSPFWDRGDTGELFF.

The chain is built from TRBV6-5 and TRBJ2-2, with a weak D call TRBD2 (5 bases). This CDR3 is built from 15 residues. The germline gives CDR1 MNHEY, CDR2 SVGAGI. Between the trimmed V and J ends, which lost 1 base and 6 bases, there was a span of 12 bases. In DNA form, the CDR3 reads TGTGCCAGCAGTTACTTCGCTGGAGGTCCCGGGGAGCTGTTTTTT. Its translation is CASSYFAGGPGELFF.

The V gene is TRBV30, the J gene TRBJ2-2, with 11 nucleotides matching TRBD2. With 3 bases clipped from V and 6 bases from J, the junction kept 3 bases outside the gene matches. Germline CDR1 GTSNPN, CDR2 SVGIG (reference sequence). The CDR3 sequence is 14 residues long. As DNA, the CDR3 is TGTGCCTGGAGCTTAGCGGGGGGGCCCGGGGAGCTGTTTTTT. Translating gives CAWSLAGGPGELFF.

In its sample, this clone was seen once. This sequence joins TRBV19 and TRBJ1-5, with a weak D call TRBD1 (5 bases). Germline V lookup: CDR1 LNHDA, CDR2 SQIVND (reference sequence). V was cut by 6 bases and J by 5 bases, with 17 bases left in between. The CDR3 is 15 amino acids. CDR3 nucleotide sequence: TGTGCCAGTAGAGAACAGGATGTGGGGGATCAGCCCCAGCATTTT. Protein: CASREQDVGDQPQHF.

The chain has TRBV9 and TRBJ2-2; 8 nucleotides line up with TRBD2. Germline CDR1 is SGDLS and CDR2 is YYNGEE. This CDR3 region has 16 residues. V was pared by 3 bases and J by 3 bases, with 7 bases of the junction left unmatched. CDR3 region: CASSARSSGYTGELFF. CDR3 DNA: TGTGCCAGCAGCGCCCGCTCTAGCGGGTACACCGGGGAGCTGTTTTTT.

This clone was counted a few times. DNA for the CDR3: TGTGCCAGCAGTTCTACCAGACAGGGGTCGGGTCAGCCCCAGCATTTT. It is translated as CASSSTRQGSGQPQHF. This chain uses TRBV6-5 with TRBJ1-5; the match to TRBD1 covers 8 bases. Looked up from germline, CDR1 is MNHEY and CDR2 is SVGAGI. CDR3 length: 16 amino acids. J gave up 6 bases and V 4 bases, and 11 bases lay outside the gene matches.

This chain links TRBV5-1 with TRBJ2-2, with TRBD2 matching over 12 bases. Germline CDR1 and CDR2: SGHRS and YFSETQ. CDR3 length: 14 amino acids. The J segment lost 7 bases and the V segment lost 4 bases, leaving 2 bases of the junction unmatched. The chain's CDR3 is CASSLAGGYGELFF. CDR3 sequence (DNA): TGCGCCAGCAGCCTAGCGGGAGGGTACGGGGAGCTGTTTTTT. Complete variable domain (other parts from reference TRBV5-1 and TRBJ2-2): KAGVTQTPRYLIKTRGQQVTLSCSPISGHRSVSWYQQTPGQGLQFLFEYFSETQRNKGNFPGRFSGRQFSNSRSEMNVSTLELGDSALYLCASSLAGGYGELFFGEGSRLTVL.

This clone was seen a handful of times. The chain links TRBV6-2 or TRBV6-3 to TRBJ2-3; perhaps TRBD2 as D (6 bases). The CDR3 length is 18 residues. With 4 bases removed from V and 1 base from J, the gap between germline ends came to 21 bases. Germline V gene lookup returns CDR1 MNHEY and CDR2 SVGEGT. The CDR3 nucleotides are TGTGCCAGCAGTTCTGGCGGGAAGGTGGACGAGGGCACAGATACGCAGTATTTT. It is translated as CASSSGGKVDEGTDTQYF.

V usage is TRBV6-2 or TRBV6-3 and J usage is TRBJ1-1, with no clear D. Germline-derived CDR1 and CDR2 are MNHEY and SVGEGT. CDR3 size: 14 residues. V gave up 0 bases and J gave up 2 bases, with 7 bases separating them. The CDR3 sequence: CASSYSGGNTEAFF. As DNA, the CDR3 is TGTGCCAGCAGTTACTCGGGCGGAAACACTGAAGCTTTCTTT.

This clone was picked up a small number of times. The chain uses TRBV7-9 and TRBJ2-7, with D unresolved. CDR3 length: 12 amino acids. The V gene's germline CDR1 is SEHNR and CDR2 FQNEAQ (reference sequence). Trimming removed 5 bases from V and 4 bases from J, with 9 bases in between. In nucleotides, the CDR3 is TGTGCCAGCAGCAGCGACGTATACGAGCAGTACTTC. Amino acids: CASSSDVYEQYF.

This clone has just a few counts. The CDR3 spells CASSIDGISEAFF. Here the CDR3 DNA reads TGTGCCAGTAGTATAGATGGAATTTCTGAAGCTTTCTTT. This chain uses TRBV19 with TRBJ1-1; D call uncertain. The germline V gene has CDR1 LNHDA and CDR2 SQIVND (reference sequence). This CDR3 has 13 residues. V lost 0 bases and J 6 bases, leaving 8 bases between the germline ends.

The rearrangement uses TRBV18 and TRBJ2-3; 10 bases line up with TRBD2. Germline-derived CDR1 and CDR2 are KGHSH and LQKENI. The CDR3 length is 17 residues. J gave up 2 bases and V 3 bases, and 8 bases lay outside the gene matches. As DNA, the CDR3 is TGTGCCAGCTCACCTAGCGGGGGGCCGGGAGTCACAGATACGCAGTATTTT. It specifies CASSPSGGPGVTDTQYF.

This clone was counted a few times. The rearrangement links TRBV7-6 to TRBJ2-1; 15 nucleotides agree with TRBD2. This CDR3 has 17 amino acids. The J segment lost 6 bases and the V segment lost 2 bases, leaving 5 bases of the junction unmatched. Germline V gene lookup returns CDR1 SGHVS and CDR2 FNYEAQ. For the CDR3, the DNA is TGTGCCAGCAGCTTATATCGGGGACTAGCGGGGGGCAATGAGCAGTTCTTC. Its translation: CASSLYRGLAGGNEQFF.